The sequence of this T cell receptor beta chain was determined in a study of shared clonotypes between healthy human individuals. General study findings and limits: Relative to their counterparts shared across all four donors, non-shared clonotypes exhibited diminished generation probabilities.

Deep was the level used in running the assay. Repertoires were generated with immunoSEQ multiplex PCR, while TCRdb's copy carries only in-frame clones and drops some. The sample contains about 2.3 million clones, 90% to 95% of which appear only once. The germline V gene encodes CDR1 SGHTA and CDR2 FQGNSA. V was shortened by 5 bases and J by 1 base, with 12 bases between the two germline ends. CDR3 size: 15 residues. With respect to this clone: Its target is unknown.

Sequencing was carried out using naive CD4+ T cells from PBMCs. Regarding subset: CD45RA+ positively selected. J is TRBJ1-3 and V is TRBV7-2, with D unresolved. The TCR sequence derives from a man aged 18-30 years in good health. Some clones in this sample may be carry-over from other donors' samples. DNA for the CDR3: TGTGCCAGCAGCGCCAGTACAGCTTCTGGAAACACCATATATTTT. It yields the protein CASSASTASGNTIYF.